The entry below gives a single TCR beta chain sequence along with its context. The data were obtained in a study of T cell changes during pregnancy in multiple sclerosis. V shed 5 bases, J shed 4 bases, and the junction held 7 bases outside the gene matches. CDR3 length equals 15 residues. Looked up from germline, CDR1 is MGHDK and CDR2 is SYGVNS. Data came from immunoSEQ multiplex PCR; TCRdb stores just in-frame clones and leaves some out. Of 70,000 to 95,000 clones in the sample, 80% to 95% were seen once. The chain has TRBV25-1 and TRBJ1-1, with 10 positions matching TRBD1. This TCR derives from a female donor with multiple sclerosis, enrolled in a pregnancy study. Sequencing was performed on CD4+ T cells from peripheral blood mononuclear cells, taken in the second trimester of pregnancy. CDR3 amino acids: CASSKDRGLGTEAFF. For the CDR3, the DNA is TGTGCCAGCAGTAAAGACAGGGGGCTCGGCACTGAAGCTTTCTTT.